These T cell receptor beta chains were read from a single sample in a study of multiple sclerosis patients with progressive multifocal leukoencephalopathy. Sequencing was performed with immunoSEQ multiplex PCR; in TCRdb, only in-frame clones are kept and a portion is missing. The sample yields more than 30,000 clones, roughly 89% seen once. The sample consisted of PBMCs, taken from a patient treated with natalizumab. The source of these receptors is a woman aged 40 to 49 with progressive multifocal leukoencephalopathy. Each CDR3 is given with its conserved first and last residue. A D gene is named only where the DNA matches it firmly. Where a row states a size, it is once, few, many or the class of an expanded clone; other rows omit it.

V	size	D	J	DNA	CDR3
TRBV4-3	-	TRBD1	TRBJ2-7	TGCGCCAGCAGCCAAGAGGCACAGGGGGCTCGGGAGCAGTACTTC	CASSQEAQGAREQYF
TRBV4-3	-	-	TRBJ1-4	TGCGCCAGCAGCCAAGATCACGGCGAAAAACTGTTTTTT	CASSQDHGEKLFF
TRBV5-4	-	-	TRBJ1-4	TGTGCCAGCAGTTTAGACTCTCAGCAACTGTTTTTT	CASSLDSQQLFF
TRBV21-1	-	-	TRBJ1-1	TGTGCCAGCAGCAAAGAAGTGGAGTACCCTGAAGCTTTCTTT	CASSKEVEYPEAFF
TRBV19	once	-	TRBJ1-2	TGTGCCAGTAAGGAGGGTAACTATGGCTACACCTTC	CASKEGNYGYTF
TRBV2	-	TRBD1	TRBJ1-3	TGTGCCAGCAGCCAGACAGGGTTCCCCCCTGGAAACACCATATATTTT	CASSQTGFPPGNTIYF
TRBV19	-	-	TRBJ1-2	TGTGCCAGTTCCCAACCAGGGGAGACTAACTATGGCTACACCTTC	CASSQPGETNYGYTF
TRBV6-5	few	-	TRBJ2-7	TGTGCCAGTGCCTCGTTCCGCAGGAGGTCAAACGAGCAGTACTTC	CASASFRRRSNEQYF
TRBV5-4	once	TRBD2	TRBJ2-3	TGTGCCAGCAGCTCTGGACTAGCATTAGATACGCAGTATTTT	CASSSGLALDTQYF
TRBV30	-	-	TRBJ1-1	TGTGCCCGGAAAAGGACAGAGAACACTGAAGCTTTCTTT	CARKRTENTEAFF
TRBV4-2	few	-	TRBJ2-1	TGTGCCAGCAGCCAAGAGAGCATCGGTATCAATGAGCAGTTCTTC	CASSQESIGINEQFF
TRBV4-3	once	-	TRBJ1-1	TGCGCCAGCAGCCAAGATGGGAACAGACTTGAAGCTTTCTTT	CASSQDGNRLEAFF
TRBV15	few	TRBD1	TRBJ1-2	TGTGCCACCAGCAGAGACGACAGGGGCTATGGCTACACCTTC	CATSRDDRGYGYTF
TRBV4-1	-	-	TRBJ2-7	TGCGCCAGCAGCCAAGATTCCGCCTCCGAGCAGTACTTC	CASSQDSASEQYF
TRBV12-2	-	-	TRBJ1-4	TGTGCAAGTCGCCCAAGGGACCCCTTGAGTGAAAAACTGTTTTTT	CASRPRDPLSEKLFF
TRBV25-1	-	-	TRBJ1-4	TGTGCCAGCAGTGCGCGAAGCGTTACTAATGAAAAACTGTTTTTT	CASSARSVTNEKLFF
TRBV5-4	-	-	TRBJ2-1	TGTGCCAGCAGCTTGGGGCAGCGACCCTCCTACAATGAGCAGTTCTTC	CASSLGQRPSYNEQFF
TRBV29-1	-	-	TRBJ1-2	TGCAGCGTTGAAGCCCCCCCTGGGACGGACTATGGCTACACCTTC	CSVEAPPGTDYGYTF
TRBV6-5	-	TRBD2	TRBJ2-7	TGTGCCACTCTCATCTCGACTAGCGGGGCCCGCGAGCAGTACTTC	CATLISTSGAREQYF
TRBV5-4	once	-	TRBJ2-7	TGTGCCAGCAGCCCCGGGACTTCCCGCTACGAGCAGTACTTC	CASSPGTSRYEQYF